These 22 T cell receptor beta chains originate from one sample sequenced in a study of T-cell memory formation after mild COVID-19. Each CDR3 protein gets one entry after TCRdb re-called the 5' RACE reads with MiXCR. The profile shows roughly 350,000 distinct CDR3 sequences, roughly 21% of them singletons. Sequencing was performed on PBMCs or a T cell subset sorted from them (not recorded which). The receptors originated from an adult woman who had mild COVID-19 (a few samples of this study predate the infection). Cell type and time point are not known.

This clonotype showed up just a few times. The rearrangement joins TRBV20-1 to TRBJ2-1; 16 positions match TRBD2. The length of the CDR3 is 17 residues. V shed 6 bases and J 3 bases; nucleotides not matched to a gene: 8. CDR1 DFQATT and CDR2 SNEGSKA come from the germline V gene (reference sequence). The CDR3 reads CSASGLAGGGYYNEQFF. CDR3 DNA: TGCAGTGCCTCGGGACTAGCGGGAGGGGGATACTACAATGAGCAGTTCTTC.

The CDR3 region is CASSHQRGGGSNTEAFF. The CDR3 region has the DNA TGTGCCAGCAGCCACCAACGTGGGGGGGGATCAAACACTGAAGCTTTCTTT. The chain employs TRBV4-2 and TRBJ1-1; D possibly corresponds to TRBD1 (5 bases). Germline V gene lookup returns CDR1 LGHNA and CDR2 YNFKEQ. The CDR3 sequence is 17 residues long. Trimming took 3 bases from V and 2 from J, leaving 19 bases between them.

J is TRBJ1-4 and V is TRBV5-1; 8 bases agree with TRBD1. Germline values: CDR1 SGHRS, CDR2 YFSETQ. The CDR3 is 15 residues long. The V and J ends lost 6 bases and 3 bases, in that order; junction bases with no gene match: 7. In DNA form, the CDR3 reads TGCGCCAGCATCGAACAGGGGGTCCCTAATGAAAAACTGTTTTTT. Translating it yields CASIEQGVPNEKLFF.

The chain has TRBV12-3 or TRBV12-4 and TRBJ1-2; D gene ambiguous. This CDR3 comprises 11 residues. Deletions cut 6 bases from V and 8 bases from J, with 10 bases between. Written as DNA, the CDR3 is TGTGCCAGCAGCGTCCTGTCGGGCTACACCTTC. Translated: CASSVLSGYTF.

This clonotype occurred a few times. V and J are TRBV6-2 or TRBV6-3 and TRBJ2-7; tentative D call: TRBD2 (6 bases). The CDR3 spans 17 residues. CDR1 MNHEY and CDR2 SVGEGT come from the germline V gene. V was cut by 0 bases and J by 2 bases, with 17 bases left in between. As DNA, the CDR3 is TGTGCCAGCAGTTACTCACCCCTGACTAGATCCGCCTACGAGCAGTACTTC. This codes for CASSYSPLTRSAYEQYF.

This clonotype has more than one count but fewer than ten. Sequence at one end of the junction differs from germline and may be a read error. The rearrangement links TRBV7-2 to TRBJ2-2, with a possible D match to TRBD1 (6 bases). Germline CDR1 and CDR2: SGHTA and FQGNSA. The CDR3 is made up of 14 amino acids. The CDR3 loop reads CASSWVDSTGDLFF. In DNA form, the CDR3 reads TGTGCCAGCAGCTGGGTGGACAGCACCGGGGACCTGTTTTTT.

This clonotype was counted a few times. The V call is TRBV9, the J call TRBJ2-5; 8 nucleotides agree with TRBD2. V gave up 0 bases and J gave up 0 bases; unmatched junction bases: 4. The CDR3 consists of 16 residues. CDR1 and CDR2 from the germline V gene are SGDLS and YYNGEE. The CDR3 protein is CASSVAASGHQETQYF. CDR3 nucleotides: TGTGCCAGCAGCGTAGCCGCTAGCGGGCACCAAGAGACCCAGTACTTC.

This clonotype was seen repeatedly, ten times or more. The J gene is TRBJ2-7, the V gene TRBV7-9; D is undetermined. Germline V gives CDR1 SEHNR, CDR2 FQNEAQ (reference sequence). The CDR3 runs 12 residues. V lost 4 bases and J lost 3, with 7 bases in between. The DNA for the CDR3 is TGTGCCAGCAGCTCCTCAAACTACGAGCAGTACTTC. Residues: CASSSSNYEQYF.

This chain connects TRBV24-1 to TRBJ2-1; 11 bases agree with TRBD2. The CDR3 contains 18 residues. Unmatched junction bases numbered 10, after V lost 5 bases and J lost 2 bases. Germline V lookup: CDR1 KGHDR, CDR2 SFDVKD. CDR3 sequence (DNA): TGTGCCACCAGTGGGGGACGGGGTAGCGGGAGGGCCTACAATGAGCAGTTCTTC. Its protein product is CATSGGRGSGRAYNEQFF.

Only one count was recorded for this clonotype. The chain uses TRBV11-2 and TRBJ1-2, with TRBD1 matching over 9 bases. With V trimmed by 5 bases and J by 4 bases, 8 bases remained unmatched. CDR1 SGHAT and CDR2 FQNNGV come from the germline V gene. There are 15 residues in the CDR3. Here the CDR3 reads CASSPGQGRSYGYTF. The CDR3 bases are TGTGCCAGCAGCCCAGGACAGGGGCGAAGCTATGGCTACACCTTC.

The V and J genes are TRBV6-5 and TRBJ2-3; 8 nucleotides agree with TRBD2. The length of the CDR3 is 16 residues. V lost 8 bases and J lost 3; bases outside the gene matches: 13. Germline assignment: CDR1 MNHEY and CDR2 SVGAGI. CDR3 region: CASRPAAKRETDTQYF. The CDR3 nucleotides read TGTGCCAGCCGTCCGGCGGCTAAGCGGGAGACAGATACGCAGTATTTT.

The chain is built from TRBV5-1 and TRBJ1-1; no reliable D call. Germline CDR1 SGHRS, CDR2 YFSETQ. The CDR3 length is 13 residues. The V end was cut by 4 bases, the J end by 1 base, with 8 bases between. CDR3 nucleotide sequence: TGCGCCAGCAGCCCCGTGAGGAACACTGAAGCTTTCTTT. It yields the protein CASSPVRNTEAFF.

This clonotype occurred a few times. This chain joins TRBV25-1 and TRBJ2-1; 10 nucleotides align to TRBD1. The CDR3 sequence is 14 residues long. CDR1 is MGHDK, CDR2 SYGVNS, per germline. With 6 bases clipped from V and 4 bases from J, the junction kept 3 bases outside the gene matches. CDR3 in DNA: TGTGCCAGCAGCCGACAGGGGGCTTACAATGAGCAGTTCTTC. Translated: CASSRQGAYNEQFF. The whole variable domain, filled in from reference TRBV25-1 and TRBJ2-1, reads EADIYQTPRYLVIGTGKKITLECSQTMGHDKMYWYQQDPGMELHLIHYSYGVNSTEKGDLSSESTVSRIRTEHFPLTLESARPSHTSQYLCASSRQGAYNEQFFGPGTRLTVL.

For the CDR3, the DNA is TGCGCCAGCAGCCAAGATTGGACGACGAACACTGAAGCTTTCTTT. Translation: CASSQDWTTNTEAFF. The V gene is TRBV4-1, the J gene TRBJ1-1; D gene uncertain. Trimming removed 0 bases from V and 1 base from J, with 9 bases in between. The V gene's germline CDR1 is MGHRA and CDR2 YSYEKL. This CDR3 is 15 amino acids long.

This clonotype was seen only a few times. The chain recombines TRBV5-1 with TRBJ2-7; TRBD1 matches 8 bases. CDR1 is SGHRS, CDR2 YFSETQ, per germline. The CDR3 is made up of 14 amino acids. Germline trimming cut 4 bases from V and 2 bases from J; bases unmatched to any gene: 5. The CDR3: CASSKGQGAYEQYF. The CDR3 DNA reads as TGCGCCAGCAGCAAAGGACAGGGAGCCTACGAGCAGTACTTC.

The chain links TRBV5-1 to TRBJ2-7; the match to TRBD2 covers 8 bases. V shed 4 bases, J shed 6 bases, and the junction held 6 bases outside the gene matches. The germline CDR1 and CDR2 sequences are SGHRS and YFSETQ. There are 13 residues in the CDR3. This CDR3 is CASSPGTRVEQYF. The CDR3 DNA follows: TGCGCCAGCAGCCCCGGGACTAGAGTCGAGCAGTACTTC.

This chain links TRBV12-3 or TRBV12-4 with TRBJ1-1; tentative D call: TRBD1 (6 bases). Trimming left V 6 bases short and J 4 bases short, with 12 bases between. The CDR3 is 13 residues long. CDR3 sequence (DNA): TGTGCCAGCAGGGCTCAGGGGCCCACTGAAGCTTTCTTT. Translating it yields CASRAQGPTEAFF.

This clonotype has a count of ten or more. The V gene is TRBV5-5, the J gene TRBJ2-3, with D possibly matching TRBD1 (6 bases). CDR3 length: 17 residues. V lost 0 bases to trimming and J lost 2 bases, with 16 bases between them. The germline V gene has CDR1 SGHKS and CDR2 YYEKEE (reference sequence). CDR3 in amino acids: CASSLALGAGNTDTQYF. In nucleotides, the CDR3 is TGTGCCAGCAGCTTGGCCTTGGGGGCAGGGAACACAGATACGCAGTATTTT. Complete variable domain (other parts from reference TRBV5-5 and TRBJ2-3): DAGVTQSPTHLIKTRGQQVTLRCSPISGHKSVSWYQQVLGQGPQFIFQYYEKEERGRGNFPDRFSARQFPNYSSELNVNALLLGDSALYLCASSLALGAGNTDTQYFGPGTRLTVL.

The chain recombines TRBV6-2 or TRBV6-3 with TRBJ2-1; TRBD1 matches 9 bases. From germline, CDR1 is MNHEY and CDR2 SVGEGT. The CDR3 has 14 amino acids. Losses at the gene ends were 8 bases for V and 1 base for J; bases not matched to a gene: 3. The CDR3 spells CASLDRGSYNEQFF. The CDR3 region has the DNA TGTGCCAGCTTAGACAGGGGGTCCTACAATGAGCAGTTCTTC.

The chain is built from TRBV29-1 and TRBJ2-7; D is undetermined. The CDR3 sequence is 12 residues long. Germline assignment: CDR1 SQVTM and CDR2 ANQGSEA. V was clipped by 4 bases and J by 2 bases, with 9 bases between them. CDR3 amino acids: CSVVAGTYEQYF. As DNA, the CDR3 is TGCAGCGTTGTCGCAGGAACCTACGAGCAGTACTTC.

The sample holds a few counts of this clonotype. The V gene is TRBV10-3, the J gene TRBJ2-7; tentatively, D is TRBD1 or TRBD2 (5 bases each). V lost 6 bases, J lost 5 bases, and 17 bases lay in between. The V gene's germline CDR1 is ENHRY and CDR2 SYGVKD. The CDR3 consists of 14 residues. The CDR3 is CAISPGDPSHEQYF. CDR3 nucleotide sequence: TGTGCCATCAGCCCCGGGGACCCATCTCACGAGCAGTACTTC.

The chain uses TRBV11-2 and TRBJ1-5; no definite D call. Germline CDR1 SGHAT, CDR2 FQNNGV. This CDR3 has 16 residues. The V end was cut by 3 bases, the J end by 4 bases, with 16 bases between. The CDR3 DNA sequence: TGTGCCAGCAGCTTGGAATTCCGGGTTCTTAATCAGCCCCAGCATTTT. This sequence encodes CASSLEFRVLNQPQHF.